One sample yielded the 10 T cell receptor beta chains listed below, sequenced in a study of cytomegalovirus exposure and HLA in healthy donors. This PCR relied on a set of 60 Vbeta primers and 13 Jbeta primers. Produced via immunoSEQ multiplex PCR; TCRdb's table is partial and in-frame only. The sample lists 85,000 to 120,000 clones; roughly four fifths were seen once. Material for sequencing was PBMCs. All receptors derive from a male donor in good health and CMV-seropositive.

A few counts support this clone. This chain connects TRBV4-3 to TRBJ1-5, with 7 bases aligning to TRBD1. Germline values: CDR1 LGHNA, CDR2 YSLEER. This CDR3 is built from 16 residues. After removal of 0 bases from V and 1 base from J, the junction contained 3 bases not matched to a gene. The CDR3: CASSQERDRSNQPQHF. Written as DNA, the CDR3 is TGCGCCAGCAGCCAAGAAAGGGACAGAAGCAATCAGCCCCAGCATTTT.

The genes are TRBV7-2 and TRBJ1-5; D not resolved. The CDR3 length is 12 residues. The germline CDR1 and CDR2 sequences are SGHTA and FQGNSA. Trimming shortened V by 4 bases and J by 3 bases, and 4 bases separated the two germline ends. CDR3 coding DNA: TGTGCCAGCAGCTCGTACAATCAGCCCCAGCATTTT. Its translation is CASSSYNQPQHF.

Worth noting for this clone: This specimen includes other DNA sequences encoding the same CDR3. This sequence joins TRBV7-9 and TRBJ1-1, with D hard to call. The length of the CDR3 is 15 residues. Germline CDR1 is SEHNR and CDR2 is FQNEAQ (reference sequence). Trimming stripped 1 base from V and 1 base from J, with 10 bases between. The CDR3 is CASSLGTGWNTEAFF. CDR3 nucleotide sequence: TGTGCCAGCAGCTTAGGAACCGGGTGGAACACTGAAGCTTTCTTT.

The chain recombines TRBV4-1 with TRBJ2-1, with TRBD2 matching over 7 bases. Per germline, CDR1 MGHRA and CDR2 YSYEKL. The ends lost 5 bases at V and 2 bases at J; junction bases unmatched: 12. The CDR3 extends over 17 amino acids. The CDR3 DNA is TGCGCCAGCAGCGCAAGTGACGCTAGCGGCCCCTACAATGAGCAGTTCTTC. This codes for CASSASDASGPYNEQFF.

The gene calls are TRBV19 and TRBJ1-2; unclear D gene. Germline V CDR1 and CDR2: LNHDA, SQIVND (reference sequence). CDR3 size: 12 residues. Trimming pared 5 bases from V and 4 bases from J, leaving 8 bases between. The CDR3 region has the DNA TGTGCCAGTAGTGGCGGCTTCTATGGCTACACCTTC. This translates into CASSGGFYGYTF.

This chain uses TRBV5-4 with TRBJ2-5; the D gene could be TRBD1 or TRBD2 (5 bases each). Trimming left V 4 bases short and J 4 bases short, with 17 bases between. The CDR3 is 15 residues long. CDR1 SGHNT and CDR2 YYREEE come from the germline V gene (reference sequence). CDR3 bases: TGTGCCAGCAGCCTGGGGAGCAGGGATCGAGAGACCCAGTACTTC. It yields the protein CASSLGSRDRETQYF.

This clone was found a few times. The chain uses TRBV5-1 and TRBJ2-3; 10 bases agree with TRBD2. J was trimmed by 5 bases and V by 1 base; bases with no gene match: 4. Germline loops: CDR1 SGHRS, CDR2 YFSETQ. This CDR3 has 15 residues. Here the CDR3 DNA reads TGCGCCAGCAGCTTGTCTAGCGGGGGTAGAGATACGCAGTATTTT. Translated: CASSLSSGGRDTQYF. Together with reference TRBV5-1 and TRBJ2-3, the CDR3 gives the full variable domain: KAGVTQTPRYLIKTRGQQVTLSCSPISGHRSVSWYQQTPGQGLQFLFEYFSETQRNKGNFPGRFSGRQFSNSRSEMNVSTLELGDSALYLCASSLSSGGRDTQYFGPGTRLTVL.

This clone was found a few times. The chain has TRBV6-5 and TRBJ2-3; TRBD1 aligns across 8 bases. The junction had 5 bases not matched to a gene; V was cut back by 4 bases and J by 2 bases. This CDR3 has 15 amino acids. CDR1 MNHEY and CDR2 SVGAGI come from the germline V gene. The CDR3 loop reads CASSSGQVDTDTQYF. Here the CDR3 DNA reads TGTGCCAGCAGTTCGGGACAGGTAGACACAGATACGCAGTATTTT.

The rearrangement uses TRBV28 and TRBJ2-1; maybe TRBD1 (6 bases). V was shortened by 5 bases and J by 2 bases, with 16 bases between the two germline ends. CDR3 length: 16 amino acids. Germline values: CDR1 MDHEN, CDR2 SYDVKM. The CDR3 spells CASSPYRVETYNEQFF. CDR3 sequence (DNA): TGTGCCAGCAGTCCCTACAGGGTTGAAACCTACAATGAGCAGTTCTTC.

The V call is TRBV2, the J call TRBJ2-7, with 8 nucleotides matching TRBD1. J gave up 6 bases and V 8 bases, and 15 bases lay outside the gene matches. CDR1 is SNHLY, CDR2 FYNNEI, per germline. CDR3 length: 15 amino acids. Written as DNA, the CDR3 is TGTGCCAGCGGGGGCAGGGGGCTGAGGGATAGCGAGCAGTACTTC. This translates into CASGGRGLRDSEQYF.